The 31 T cell receptor beta chains below were found in one sample sequenced in a study of blood T cell repertoires in COVID-19. This table comes from immunoSEQ multiplex PCR, and its TCRdb copy is limited to in-frame clones, with some not included. The sample has about 240,000 clones; about 80% are singletons. Sequencing used peripheral blood. The receptors come from a woman over 75 with acute or convalescent COVID-19.

The V and J genes are TRBV5-4 and TRBJ2-2, with D tentatively TRBD1 (6 bases). The CDR3 contains 17 residues. V shed 0 bases and J shed 5 bases, with 17 bases lying between them. Per the germline V gene, CDR1 is SGHNT and CDR2 is YYREEE (reference sequence). DNA for the CDR3: TGTGCCAGCAGCTTGGCGGGACAAAGGGTGAGGACCGGGGAGCTGTTTTTT. It yields the protein CASSLAGQRVRTGELFF.

V gene TRBV19 combines with J gene TRBJ2-3, with 9 positions matching TRBD1. The CDR3 is 18 residues long. The germline CDR1 and CDR2 sequences are LNHDA and SQIVND (reference sequence). V dropped 1 base and J dropped 3; count of bases not matched to a gene: 11. CDR3: CASSIGRGTTGGTDTQYF. The CDR3 DNA reads TGTGCCAGTAGTATAGGTCGCGGGACGACAGGGGGGACAGATACGCAGTATTTT.

This sequence joins TRBV24-1 and TRBJ2-5; 13 nucleotides match TRBD2. Trimming at V came to 4 bases and at J to 5 bases, leaving 12 bases not matched to a gene. CDR1 KGHDR and CDR2 SFDVKD come from the germline V gene. The CDR3 sequence is 18 residues long. The CDR3 DNA is TGTGCCACCAGTGACCCCGGGACTAGCGGGGCCCTGGGGGAGACCCAGTACTTC. Residues: CATSDPGTSGALGETQYF.

V and J are TRBV6-6 and TRBJ2-5; TRBD2 agrees at 10 bases. Looked up from germline, CDR1 is MNHNY and CDR2 is SVGAGI (reference sequence). The V segment lost 5 bases and the J segment 1 base; nucleotides outside the gene matches: 4. The CDR3 sequence is 15 residues long. Written as DNA, the CDR3 is TGTGCCAGCAGTGGGGCTAGCGGGGGCCAAGAGACCCAGTACTTC. Translation gives CASSGASGGQETQYF.

CDR3 nucleotide sequence: TGTGCCAGCAGTCCGACAGGGACCCAAACTGAGATGGGCTACACCTTC. The encoded protein is CASSPTGTQTEMGYTF. The rearrangement links TRBV28 to TRBJ1-2; 7 bases align to TRBD1. The germline CDR1 and CDR2 sequences are MDHEN and SYDVKM. CDR3 size: 16 residues. V gave up 5 bases and J gave up 8 bases; unmatched junction bases: 17.

The chain couples TRBV11-2 to TRBJ2-7, with D tentatively TRBD1 (5 bases). The CDR3 runs 14 residues. With 2 bases removed from V and 2 bases from J, the gap between germline ends came to 10 bases. The germline CDR1 and CDR2 sequences are SGHAT and FQNNGV. Written as DNA, the CDR3 is TGTGCCAGCAGCTTAAATCGACAGACCTACGAGCAGTACTTC. This sequence encodes CASSLNRQTYEQYF.

This clone has just a few counts. This chain links TRBV10-3 with TRBJ1-1; D is possibly TRBD1 (6 bases). V was trimmed by 6 bases and J by 1 base, leaving 9 bases between them. CDR3 length: 13 amino acids. Germline V gene data show CDR1 as ENHRY and CDR2 as SYGVKD. The CDR3 DNA reads as TGTGCCATCAGGAAGGGGGAGAACACTGAAGCTTTCTTT. It yields the protein CAIRKGENTEAFF.

The chain has TRBV10-3 and TRBJ1-1; D not resolved. V lost 2 bases and J 10 bases, leaving 8 bases between the germline ends. The CDR3 is 11 amino acids. Germline-derived CDR1 and CDR2 are ENHRY and SYGVKD. This chain's CDR3 is CAISEDRRAFF. CDR3 nucleotide sequence: TGTGCCATCAGTGAGGACCGGAGAGCTTTCTTT.

CDR3 residues: CATTGTGGANIQYF. In nucleotides, the CDR3 is TGTGCCACAACCGGGACAGGGGGCGCGAACATTCAGTACTTC. The chain links TRBV6-1 to TRBJ2-4; TRBD1 matches at 12 bases. Germline-derived CDR1 and CDR2 are MNHNS and SASEGT. The CDR3 covers 14 residues. V lost 10 bases and J lost 7; bases outside the gene matches: 8.

V usage is TRBV15 and J usage is TRBJ1-4; D not certain. CDR1 and CDR2 from the germline V gene are LNHNV and YYDKDF (reference sequence). V was trimmed by 0 bases and J by 0 bases, leaving 8 bases between them. This CDR3 is 16 amino acids long. This CDR3 is CATSRDPAATNEKLFF. The CDR3 bases are TGTGCCACCAGCAGAGATCCGGCGGCAACTAATGAAAAACTGTTTTTT.

The chain employs TRBV7-6 and TRBJ2-2; D gene ambiguous. Germline CDR1 and CDR2: SGHVS and FNYEAQ. This CDR3 is built from 12 residues. V was clipped by 5 bases and J by 5 bases, with 6 bases between them. The CDR3 is CASSPLTGELFF. In DNA form, the CDR3 reads TGTGCCAGCAGCCCGTTGACCGGGGAGCTGTTTTTT.

The chain links TRBV23-1 to TRBJ1-6; no reliable D call. TRBV23-1 has ORF status, its function being uncertain. This CDR3 has 15 amino acids. V shed 6 bases and J shed 10 bases, with 19 bases lying between them. For the CDR3, the DNA is TGCGCCAGCAGCCGCTTGGAGGGCCGCGGCTCACCCCTCCACTTT. Translation: CASSRLEGRGSPLHF.

The V call is TRBV3-1 (or the pseudogene TRBV3-2), the J call TRBJ2-7, with 9 bases matching TRBD2. V trimming: 1 base; J trimming: 2 bases; junction bases outside the gene matches: 0. The CDR3 is 14 amino acids. Per germline, CDR1 LGHDT and CDR2 YNNKEL (reference sequence). CDR3 DNA sequence: TGTGCCAGCAGCCAAGGCGGGGGGGCCTACGAGCAGTACTTC. It codes for CASSQGGGAYEQYF.

The chain recombines TRBV5-1 with TRBJ1-6; maybe TRBD1 (6 bases). The CDR3 runs 14 residues. V lost 4 bases to trimming and J lost 6 bases, with 11 bases between them. The germline gives CDR1 SGHRS, CDR2 YFSETQ. CDR3 residues: CASSLDRFNSPLHF. CDR3 DNA sequence: TGCGCCAGCAGCCTAGACAGGTTTAATTCACCCCTCCACTTT.

A few counts support this clone. The rearrangement joins TRBV5-1 to TRBJ2-1; 7 bases are a match to TRBD1. After removal of 4 bases from V and 3 bases from J, the junction contained 1 base not matched to a gene. This CDR3 contains 13 residues. Per the germline V gene, CDR1 is SGHRS and CDR2 is YFSETQ. CDR3 loop: CASSGDSYNEQFF. The DNA of the CDR3 is TGCGCCAGCAGCGGGGACAGCTACAATGAGCAGTTCTTC.

The J gene is TRBJ1-5, the V gene TRBV5-8; the D gene is possibly TRBD1 (5 bases). This CDR3 has 16 residues. The germline V gene has CDR1 SGHTS and CDR2 YDEGEE. Between the trimmed V and J ends, which lost 5 bases and 0 bases, there was a span of 15 bases. The CDR3: CASSFGSGPSNQPQHF. CDR3 coding DNA: TGTGCCAGCAGTTTCGGGTCAGGGCCTAGCAATCAGCCCCAGCATTTT.

The chain uses TRBV30 and TRBJ2-7; D might be TRBD2 (6 bases). CDR3 size: 13 residues. Germline loops: CDR1 GTSNPN, CDR2 SVGIG (reference sequence). V was pared by 2 bases and J by 7 bases, with 15 bases between. The DNA for the CDR3 is TGTGCCTGGAGTACGGAGGGGCGCAGGGAGCAGTACTTC. This gives the protein CAWSTEGRREQYF.

The chain has TRBV14 and TRBJ2-3; D might be TRBD1 (5 bases). Trimming removed 1 base from V and 5 bases from J, with 13 bases in between. Germline assignment: CDR1 SGHDN and CDR2 FVKESK. The CDR3 loop spans 15 amino acids. The CDR3 nucleotides read TGTGCCAGCAGCCAAGTGGTGGGGCCGGTAGATACGCAGTATTTT. Its translation is CASSQVVGPVDTQYF.

This clone is a singleton in its sample. This sequence joins TRBV6-2 or TRBV6-3 and TRBJ1-2; a possible D gene is TRBD1 (5 bases). Looked up from germline, CDR1 is MNHEY and CDR2 is SVGEGT. The V end was cut by 5 bases, the J end by 8 bases, with 9 bases between. The CDR3 contains 11 residues. The CDR3 DNA reads as TGTGCCAGCAGTCTAGGGGCGGGCTACACCTTC. As protein: CASSLGAGYTF.

V is TRBV2 and J is TRBJ1-5; 7 bases line up with TRBD1. CDR1 and CDR2 from the germline V gene are SNHLY and FYNNEI. The CDR3 totals 15 residues. After removal of 5 bases from V and 2 bases from J, the junction contained 6 bases not matched to a gene. CDR3 amino acids: CASSNRGTGNQPQHF. The CDR3 DNA reads as TGTGCCAGCAGTAACCGGGGGACAGGCAATCAGCCCCAGCATTTT.

This clone was detected once. The CDR3, as DNA: TGTGCCAGCAGCCCCTCGTCTCAAGCGGGGGGGGCCAATGAGCAGTTCTTC. As protein: CASSPSSQAGGANEQFF. The genes are TRBV7-3 and TRBJ2-1, with 10 bases identical to TRBD2. Germline trimming cut 5 bases from V and 6 bases from J; bases unmatched to any gene: 13. The CDR3 sequence is 17 residues long. Germline values: CDR1 SGHTA, CDR2 FQGTGA.

The chain recombines TRBV6-5 with TRBJ1-5, with TRBD1 identical over 8 bases. The CDR3 is 14 residues long. Germline V gene lookup returns CDR1 MNHEY and CDR2 SVGAGI. V trimming: 7 bases; J trimming: 3 bases; junction bases outside the gene matches: 5. Here the CDR3 DNA reads TGTGCCAGCATCCCGGGACAGGACAATCAGCCCCAGCATTTT. It is translated as CASIPGQDNQPQHF.

The J gene is TRBJ1-3, the V gene TRBV7-9; possible D gene TRBD1, 6 bases. The CDR3 runs 17 residues. The V gene's germline CDR1 is SEHNR and CDR2 FQNEAQ (reference sequence). The ends were cut back, 1 base at V and 2 bases at J, with 15 bases in the middle. The DNA of the CDR3 is TGTGCCAGCAGCTTAGGAGGGTGGCGGACAGCTGGAAACACCATATATTTT. Amino acids: CASSLGGWRTAGNTIYF.

This clone was picked up a small number of times. The V and J genes are TRBV19 and TRBJ1-4; no firm D call. The CDR3 has 14 amino acids. V was trimmed by 9 bases and J by 8 bases, leaving 19 bases between them. Germline CDR1 is LNHDA and CDR2 is SQIVND (reference sequence). CDR3 loop: CASRTTASGEKLFF. The DNA for the CDR3 is TGTGCCAGCAGGACTACAGCGAGCGGGGAAAAACTGTTTTTT.

The chain recombines TRBV5-1 with TRBJ1-4; a possible D gene is TRBD1 (5 bases). Looked up from germline, CDR1 is SGHRS and CDR2 is YFSETQ. Trimming removed 4 bases from V and 10 bases from J, with 20 bases in between. The CDR3 consists of 15 residues. This CDR3 reads CASSMGEGVIGKLFF. CDR3 coding DNA: TGCGCCAGCAGCATGGGGGAAGGGGTGATCGGAAAACTGTTTTTT.

This sequence joins TRBV7-2 and TRBJ2-7; 8 bases map to TRBD1. V was clipped by 5 bases and J by 2 bases; unmatched bases: 8. The CDR3 loop spans 15 amino acids. Germline V gene lookup returns CDR1 SGHTA and CDR2 FQGNSA. The CDR3 loop reads CASSPGQGLAYEQYF. The CDR3 DNA sequence: TGTGCCAGCAGCCCCGGACAGGGCCTCGCCTACGAGCAGTACTTC.

This clone appeared once. V usage is TRBV7-6 and J usage is TRBJ2-6; tentatively, D is TRBD2 (6 bases). There are 15 residues in the CDR3. CDR1 SGHVS and CDR2 FNYEAQ come from the germline V gene. V was shortened by 6 bases and J by 3 bases, with 12 bases between the two germline ends. The CDR3 is CASSPGGVGANVLTF. In DNA, the CDR3 is TGTGCCAGCAGTCCGGGCGGGGTTGGGGCCAACGTCCTGACTTTC.

The rearrangement links TRBV9 to TRBJ1-2; 8 nucleotides agree with TRBD1. Trimming at V came to 4 bases and at J to 2 bases, leaving 4 bases not matched to a gene. This CDR3 is built from 14 residues. The germline V gene has CDR1 SGDLS and CDR2 YYNGEE. CDR3 DNA sequence: TGTGCCAGCAGCCCTCGGACAGGGAACTATGGCTACACCTTC. This translates into CASSPRTGNYGYTF.

The chain combines TRBV5-4 with TRBJ2-1; TRBD2 is a possible D gene (5 bases). V lost 4 bases and J lost 5, with 22 bases in between. In germline, CDR1 is SGHNT, CDR2 YYREEE (reference sequence). CDR3 length: 17 residues. The CDR3 sequence: CASSQFAKPRRNNEQFF. CDR3 bases: TGTGCCAGCAGCCAATTCGCGAAACCCCGGAGGAACAATGAGCAGTTCTTC.

The chain joins TRBV29-1 to TRBJ2-3; weak D call: TRBD1 (5 bases). Germline lookup yields CDR1 SQVTM and CDR2 ANQGSEA. Trimming stripped 3 bases from V and 0 bases from J, with 13 bases between. CDR3 length: 15 amino acids. CDR3 region: CSVDEQEKSTDTQYF. CDR3 nucleotides: TGCAGCGTTGATGAACAGGAGAAGAGCACAGATACGCAGTATTTT.

The V call is TRBV20-1, the J call TRBJ1-6; D uncertain. Germline CDR1 and CDR2: DFQATT and SNEGSKA (reference sequence). The CDR3 extends over 14 amino acids. V lost 3 bases and J lost 7, with 13 bases in between. The CDR3 here is CSASGVSANSPLHF. CDR3 DNA sequence: TGCAGTGCTAGTGGCGTCAGCGCCAATTCACCCCTCCACTTT.